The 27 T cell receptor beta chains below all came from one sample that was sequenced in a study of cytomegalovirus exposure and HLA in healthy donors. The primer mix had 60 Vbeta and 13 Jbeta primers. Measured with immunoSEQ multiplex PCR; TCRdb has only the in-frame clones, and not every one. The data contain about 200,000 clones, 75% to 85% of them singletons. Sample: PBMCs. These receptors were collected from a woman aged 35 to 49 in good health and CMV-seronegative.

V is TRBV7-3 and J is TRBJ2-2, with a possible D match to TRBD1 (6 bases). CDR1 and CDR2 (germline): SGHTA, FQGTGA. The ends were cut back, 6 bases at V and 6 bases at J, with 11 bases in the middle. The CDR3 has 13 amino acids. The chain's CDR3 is CASRRTGSGELFF. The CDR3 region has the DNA TGTGCCAGCAGACGAACAGGGTCCGGGGAGCTGTTTTTT.

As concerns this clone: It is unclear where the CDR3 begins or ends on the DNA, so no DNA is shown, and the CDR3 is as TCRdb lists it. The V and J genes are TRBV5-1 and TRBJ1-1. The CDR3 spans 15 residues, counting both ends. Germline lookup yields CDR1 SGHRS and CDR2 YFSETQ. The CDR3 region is CASSFGSGTGGSLNF.

The CDR3 nucleotides are TGTGCCAGCAGCTACAGGGGGGGAACTGAAGCTTTCTTT. It specifies CASSYRGGTEAFF. The chain carries TRBV13 and TRBJ1-1; 8 bases line up with TRBD1. This CDR3 has 13 residues. Losses at the gene ends were 4 bases for V and 5 bases for J; bases not matched to a gene: 3. Looked up from germline, CDR1 is PRHDT and CDR2 is FYEKMQ (reference sequence).

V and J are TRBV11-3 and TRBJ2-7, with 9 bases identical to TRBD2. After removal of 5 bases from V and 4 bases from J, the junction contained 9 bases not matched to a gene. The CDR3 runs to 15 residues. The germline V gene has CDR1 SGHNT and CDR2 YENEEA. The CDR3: CASSRGAGGVYEQYF. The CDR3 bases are TGTGCCAGCAGCCGTGGAGCGGGAGGAGTGTACGAGCAGTACTTC.

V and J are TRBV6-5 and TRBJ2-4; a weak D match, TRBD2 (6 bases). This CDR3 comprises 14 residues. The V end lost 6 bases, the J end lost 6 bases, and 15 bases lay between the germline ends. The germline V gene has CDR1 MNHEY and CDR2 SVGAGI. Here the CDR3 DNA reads TGTGCCAGCAGCAAGGGAGATAGCGGAAACATTCAGTACTTC. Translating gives CASSKGDSGNIQYF.

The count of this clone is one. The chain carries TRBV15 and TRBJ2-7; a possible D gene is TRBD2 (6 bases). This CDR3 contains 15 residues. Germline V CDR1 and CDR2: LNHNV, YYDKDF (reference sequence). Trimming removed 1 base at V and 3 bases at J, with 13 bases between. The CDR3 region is CATSRADGGIYEQYF. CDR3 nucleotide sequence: TGTGCCACCAGCAGAGCCGACGGGGGTATCTACGAGCAGTACTTC. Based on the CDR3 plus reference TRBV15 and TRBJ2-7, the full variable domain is DAMVIQNPRYQVTQFGKPVTLSCSQTLNHNVMYWYQQKSSQAPKLLFHYYDKDFNNEADTPDNFQSRRPNTSFCFLDIRSPGLGDTAMYLCATSRADGGIYEQYFGPGTRLTVT.

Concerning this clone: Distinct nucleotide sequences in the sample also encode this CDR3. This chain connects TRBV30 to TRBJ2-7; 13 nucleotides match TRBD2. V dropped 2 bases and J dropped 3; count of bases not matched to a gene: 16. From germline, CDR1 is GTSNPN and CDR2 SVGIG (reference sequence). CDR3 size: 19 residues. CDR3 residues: CAWSPWGLAGKGQGYEQYF. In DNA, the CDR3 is TGTGCCTGGAGTCCCTGGGGACTAGCGGGGAAGGGTCAGGGCTACGAGCAGTACTTC.

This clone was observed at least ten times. The DNA for the CDR3 is TGTGCCAGCAGCCCCCCCCTCTCCTACGAGCAGTACTTC. Translating it yields CASSPPLSYEQYF. V and J are TRBV5-4 and TRBJ2-7; no firm D call. The V gene lost 4 bases and the J gene lost 0 bases, with 8 bases spanning the gap. The CDR3 runs to 13 residues. CDR1 SGHNT and CDR2 YYREEE come from the germline V gene (reference sequence).

CDR3 nucleotide sequence: TGTGCCAGCAGCCAGGAGGGGATGTCAAACACCGGGGAGCTGTTTTTT. Translating gives CASSQEGMSNTGELFF. The chain carries TRBV9 and TRBJ2-2; D is possibly TRBD2 (6 bases). Germline CDR1 and CDR2: SGDLS and YYNGEE. The CDR3 loop spans 16 amino acids. V lost 4 bases to trimming and J lost 2 bases, with 15 bases between them.

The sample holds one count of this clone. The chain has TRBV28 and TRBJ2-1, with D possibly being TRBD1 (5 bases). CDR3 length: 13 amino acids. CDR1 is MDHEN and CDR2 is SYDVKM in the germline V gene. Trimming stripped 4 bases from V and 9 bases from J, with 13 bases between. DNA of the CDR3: TGTGCCAGCAGTTCCACCAGGGTCTTTGAGCAGTTCTTC. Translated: CASSSTRVFEQFF.

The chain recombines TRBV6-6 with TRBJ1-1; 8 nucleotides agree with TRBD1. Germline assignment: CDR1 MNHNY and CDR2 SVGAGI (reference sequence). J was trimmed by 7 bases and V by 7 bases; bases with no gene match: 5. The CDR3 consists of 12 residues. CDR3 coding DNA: TGTGCCAGCACCAAAACAGGGGGTGAAGCTTTCTTT. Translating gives CASTKTGGEAFF.

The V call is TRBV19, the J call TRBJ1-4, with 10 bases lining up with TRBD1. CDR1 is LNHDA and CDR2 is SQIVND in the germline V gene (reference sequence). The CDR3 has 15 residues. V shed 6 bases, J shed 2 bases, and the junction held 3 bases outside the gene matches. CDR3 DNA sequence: TGTGCCAGTAGGACAGGGGGCGGCACTAATGAAAAACTGTTTTTT. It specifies CASRTGGGTNEKLFF.

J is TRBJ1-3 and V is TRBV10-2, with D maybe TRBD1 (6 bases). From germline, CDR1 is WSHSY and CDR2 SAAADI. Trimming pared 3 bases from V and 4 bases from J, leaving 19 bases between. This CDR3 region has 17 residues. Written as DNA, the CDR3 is TGCGCCAGCAGTGACCCAAACAGGGTGTTTCGAGGAAACACCATATATTTT. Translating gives CASSDPNRVFRGNTIYF.

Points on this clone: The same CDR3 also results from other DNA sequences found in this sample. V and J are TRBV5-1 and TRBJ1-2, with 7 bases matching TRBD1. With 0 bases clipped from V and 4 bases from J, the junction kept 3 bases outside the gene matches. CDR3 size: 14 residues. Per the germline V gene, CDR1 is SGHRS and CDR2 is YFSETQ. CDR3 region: CASSLERGLYGYTF. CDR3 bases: TGCGCCAGCAGCTTGGAAAGGGGGCTCTATGGCTACACCTTC. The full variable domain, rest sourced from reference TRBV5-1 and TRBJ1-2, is KAGVTQTPRYLIKTRGQQVTLSCSPISGHRSVSWYQQTPGQGLQFLFEYFSETQRNKGNFPGRFSGRQFSNSRSEMNVSTLELGDSALYLCASSLERGLYGYTFGSGTRLTVV.

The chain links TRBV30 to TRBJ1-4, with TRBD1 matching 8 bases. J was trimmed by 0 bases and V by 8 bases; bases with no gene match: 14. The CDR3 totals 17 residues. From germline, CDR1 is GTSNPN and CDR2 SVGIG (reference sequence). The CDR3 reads CAGGTGFTRATNEKLFF. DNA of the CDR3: TGTGCCGGAGGGACAGGCTTCACTCGAGCAACTAATGAAAAACTGTTTTTT. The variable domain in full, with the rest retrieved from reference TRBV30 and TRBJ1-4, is SQTIHQWPATLVQPVGSPLSLECTVEGTSNPNLYWYRQAAGRGLQLLFYSVGIGQISSEVPQNLSASRPQDRQFILSSKKLLLSDSGFYLCAGGTGFTRATNEKLFFGSGTQLSVL.

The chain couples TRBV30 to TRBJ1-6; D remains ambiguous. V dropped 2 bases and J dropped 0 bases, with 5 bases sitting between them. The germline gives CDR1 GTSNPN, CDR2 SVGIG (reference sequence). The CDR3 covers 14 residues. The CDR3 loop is CAWSWSSYNSPLHF. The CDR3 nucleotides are TGTGCCTGGAGTTGGAGCTCCTATAATTCACCCCTCCACTTT. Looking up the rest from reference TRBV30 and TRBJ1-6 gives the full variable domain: SQTIHQWPATLVQPVGSPLSLECTVEGTSNPNLYWYRQAAGRGLQLLFYSVGIGQISSEVPQNLSASRPQDRQFILSSKKLLLSDSGFYLCAWSWSSYNSPLHFGNGTRLTVT.

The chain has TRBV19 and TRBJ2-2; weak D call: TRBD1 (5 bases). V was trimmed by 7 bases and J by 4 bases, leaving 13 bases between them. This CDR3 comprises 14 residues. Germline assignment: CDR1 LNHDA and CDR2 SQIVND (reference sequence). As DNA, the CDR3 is TGTGCCAGTAAAAGGCAGGGCTTCACCGGGGAGCTGTTTTTT. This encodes CASKRQGFTGELFF.

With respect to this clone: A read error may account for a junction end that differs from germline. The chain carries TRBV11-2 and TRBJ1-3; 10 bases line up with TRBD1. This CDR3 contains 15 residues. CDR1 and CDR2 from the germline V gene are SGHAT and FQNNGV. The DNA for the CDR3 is TGTGCCAGCAGCTCCGGACAGGGGGTTGGACACACCATATATTTT. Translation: CASSSGQGVGHTIYF.

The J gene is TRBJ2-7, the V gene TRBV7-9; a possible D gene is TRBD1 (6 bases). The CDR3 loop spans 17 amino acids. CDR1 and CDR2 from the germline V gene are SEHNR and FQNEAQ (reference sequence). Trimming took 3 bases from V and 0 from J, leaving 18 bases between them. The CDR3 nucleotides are TGTGCCAGCAGCTTGCAGTTGGACAGAAGAACCTCCTACGAGCAGTACTTC. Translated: CASSLQLDRRTSYEQYF.

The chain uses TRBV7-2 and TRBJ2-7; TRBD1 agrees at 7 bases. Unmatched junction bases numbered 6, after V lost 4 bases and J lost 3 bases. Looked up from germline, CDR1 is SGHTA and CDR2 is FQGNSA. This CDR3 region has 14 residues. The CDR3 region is CASSYGTAHYEQYF. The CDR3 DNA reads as TGTGCCAGCAGCTACGGGACAGCCCACTACGAGCAGTACTTC.

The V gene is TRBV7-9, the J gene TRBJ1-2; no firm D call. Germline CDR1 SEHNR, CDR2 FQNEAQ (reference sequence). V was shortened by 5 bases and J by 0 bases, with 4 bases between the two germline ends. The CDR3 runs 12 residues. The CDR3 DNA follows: TGTGCCAGCAGCCTGTCTAACTATGGCTACACCTTC. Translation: CASSLSNYGYTF.

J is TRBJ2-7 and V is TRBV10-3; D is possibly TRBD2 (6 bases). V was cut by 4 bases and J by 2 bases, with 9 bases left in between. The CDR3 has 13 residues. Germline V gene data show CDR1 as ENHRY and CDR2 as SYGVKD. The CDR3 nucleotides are TGTGCCATCAGTGCGGGGGTTACCTACGAGCAGTACTTC. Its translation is CAISAGVTYEQYF.

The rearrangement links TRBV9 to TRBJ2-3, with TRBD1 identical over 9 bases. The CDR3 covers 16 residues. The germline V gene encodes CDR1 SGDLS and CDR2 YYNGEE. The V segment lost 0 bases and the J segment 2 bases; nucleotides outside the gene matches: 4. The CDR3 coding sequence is TGTGCCAGCAGCGTAGCTGGGACAGGGTCCACAGATACGCAGTATTTT. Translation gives CASSVAGTGSTDTQYF.

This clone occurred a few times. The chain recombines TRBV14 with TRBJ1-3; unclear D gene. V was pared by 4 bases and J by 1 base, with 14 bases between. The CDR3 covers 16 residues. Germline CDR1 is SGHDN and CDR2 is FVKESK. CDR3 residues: CASSRRGVGSGNTIYF. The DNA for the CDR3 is TGTGCCAGCAGCCGCCGGGGAGTAGGTTCTGGAAACACCATATATTTT.

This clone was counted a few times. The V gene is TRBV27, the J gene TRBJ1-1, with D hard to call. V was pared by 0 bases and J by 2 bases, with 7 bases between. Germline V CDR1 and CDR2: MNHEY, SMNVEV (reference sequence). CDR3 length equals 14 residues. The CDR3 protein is CASSLSASNTEAFF. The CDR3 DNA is TGTGCCAGCAGTTTATCGGCCAGTAACACTGAAGCTTTCTTT.

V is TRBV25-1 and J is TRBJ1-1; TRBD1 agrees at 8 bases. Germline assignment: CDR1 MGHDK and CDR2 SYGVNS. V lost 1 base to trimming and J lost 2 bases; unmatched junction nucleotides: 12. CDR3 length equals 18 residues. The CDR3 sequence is CASSESPARAGGNTEAFF. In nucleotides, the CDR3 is TGTGCCAGCAGTGAATCGCCCGCCCGGGCAGGGGGCAACACTGAAGCTTTCTTT.

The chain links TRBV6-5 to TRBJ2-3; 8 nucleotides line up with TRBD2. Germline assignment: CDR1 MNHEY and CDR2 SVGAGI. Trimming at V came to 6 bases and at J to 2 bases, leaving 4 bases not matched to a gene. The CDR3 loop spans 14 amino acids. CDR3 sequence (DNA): TGTGCCAGCAGACTAGCGGCGTTCACAGATACGCAGTATTTT. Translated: CASRLAAFTDTQYF.